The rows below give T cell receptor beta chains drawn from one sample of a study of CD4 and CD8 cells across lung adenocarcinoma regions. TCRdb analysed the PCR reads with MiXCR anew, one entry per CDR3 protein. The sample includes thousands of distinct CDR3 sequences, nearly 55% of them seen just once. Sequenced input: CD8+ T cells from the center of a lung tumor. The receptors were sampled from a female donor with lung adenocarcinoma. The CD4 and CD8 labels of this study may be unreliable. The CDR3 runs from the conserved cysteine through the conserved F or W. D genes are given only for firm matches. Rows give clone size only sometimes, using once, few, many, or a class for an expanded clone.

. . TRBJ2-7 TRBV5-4 CASSGGLLDEQYF TGTGCCAGCAGCGGCGGCCTTTTGGACGAGCAGTACTTC
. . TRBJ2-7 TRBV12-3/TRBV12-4 CASSLTSGYEQYF TGTGCCAGCAGTTTAACTTCAGGGTATGAGCAGTACTTC
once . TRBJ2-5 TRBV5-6 CASRLRISLGRRGTQYF TGTGCCAGCAGGCTTAGGATTTCTCTAGGCCGGCGGGGGACCCAGTACTTC
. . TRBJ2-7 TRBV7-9 CASSLAPAGVEQYF TGTGCCAGCAGCTTAGCACCCGCAGGGGTCGAGCAGTACTTC
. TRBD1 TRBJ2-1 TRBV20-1 CSARIPGQGINEQFF TGCAGTGCTAGAATACCGGGACAGGGGATCAATGAGCAGTTCTTC
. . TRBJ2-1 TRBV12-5 CASGAPRHAELF TGTGCTAGTGGCGCTCCGCGACATGCGGAGCTCTTC
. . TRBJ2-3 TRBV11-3 CVRGPQDVSTDTQYF TGTGTCCGGGGCCCCCAGGATGTGAGCACAGATACGCAGTATTTT
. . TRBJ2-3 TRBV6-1 CASSEGMGAGCPETQYF TGTGCCAGCAGTGAGGGGATGGGGGCAGGTTGCCCAGAGACGCAGTATTTC
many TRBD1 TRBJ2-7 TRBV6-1 CASSKHWDRAYSYEQYF TGTGCCAGCAGTAAACACTGGGACAGGGCGTATTCCTACGAGCAGTACTTC
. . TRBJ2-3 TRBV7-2 CATAGGRSTDTQSF TGTGCCACTGCTGGGGGCCGCAGCACAGATACGCAGTCTTTC
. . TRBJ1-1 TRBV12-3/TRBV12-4 CASSRGVHTEAFF TGTGCCAGCAGTAGAGGGGTTCACACTGAAGCTTTCTTT
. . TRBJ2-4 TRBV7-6 CASSSVGGAGEDQDIQYF TGTGCCAGCAGCTCCGTGGGGGGCGCAGGGGAAGACCAAGACATTCAGTACTTC
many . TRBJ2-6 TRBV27 CASSFYSPGANVLTF TGTGCCAGCAGTTTCTACAGCCCTGGGGCCAACGTCCTGACTTTC
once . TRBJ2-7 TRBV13 CASSLQASATDTQYF TGTGCCAGCAGCTTGCAAGCGAGCGCCACAGATACGCAGTACTTC
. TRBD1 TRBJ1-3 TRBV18 CASSLLPTGLAGNTIYF TGTGCCAGCTCACTATTACCGACAGGGTTGGCTGGAAACACCATATATTTT
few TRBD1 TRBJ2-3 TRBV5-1 CASSWTGTAEQYF TGCGCCAGCAGCTGGACAGGGACGGCCGAGCAGTACTTT
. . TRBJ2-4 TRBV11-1 CASSSGRPGADTQYF TGTGCCAGCAGCTCGGGGCGGCCAGGAGCAGACACTCAGTACTTC
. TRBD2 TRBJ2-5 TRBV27 CASTGGGGGFPETQYF TGTGCCAGCACGGGGGGGGGGGGCGGTTTCCCAGAGACGCAGTACTTC
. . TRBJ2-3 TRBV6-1 CASGGQNQDTQYF TGTGCCAGCGGCGGACAGAACCAAGATACGCAGTATTTT